The 9 T cell receptor beta chains below come from one sample, sequenced in a study of identical twins. TCRdb called the 5' RACE reads again in MiXCR, with one record for every CDR3 protein. The table includes 150,000 or so distinct CDR3 sequences, roughly 3.5% detected once. The sequencing sample was made of memory T cells sorted from blood. The receptors here all came from a man between 18 and 35 years old in good health.

This clonotype was recorded a few times. The chain combines TRBV11-2 with TRBJ2-4; 7 nucleotides align to TRBD2. V was pared by 5 bases and J by 4 bases, with 14 bases of the junction left unmatched. There are 17 residues in the CDR3. Germline CDR1 and CDR2: SGHAT and FQNNGV. As DNA, the CDR3 is TGTGCCAGCAGCCCTCTCTGGGCAGGGAGGGGAAAAAACATTCAGTACTTC. It yields the protein CASSPLWAGRGKNIQYF.

This clonotype was detected many times. V is TRBV12-3 or TRBV12-4 and J is TRBJ2-3; D is possibly TRBD2 (5 bases). The CDR3 consists of 10 residues. V lost 8 bases to trimming and J lost 10 bases, with 10 bases between them. Here the CDR3 reads CASGLEAQYF. CDR3 in DNA: TGTGCCAGCGGGTTGGAGGCGCAGTATTTT.

In this sample, this clonotype turned up many times. The chain links TRBV18 to TRBJ2-1; TRBD2 is a possible D gene (6 bases). CDR1 KGHSH and CDR2 LQKENI come from the germline V gene. V gave up 5 bases and J gave up 1 base, with 18 bases separating them. The CDR3 runs 17 residues. CDR3 region: CASSVRSGGKSYNEQFF. As DNA, the CDR3 is TGTGCCAGCTCAGTTAGGTCGGGCGGGAAGTCCTACAATGAGCAGTTCTTC.

This clonotype was seen at least ten times. V gene TRBV5-6 combines with J gene TRBJ2-3, with 11 bases identical to TRBD2. V trimming: 4 bases; J trimming: 4 bases; junction bases outside the gene matches: 5. Germline values: CDR1 SGHDT, CDR2 YYEEEE. This CDR3 has 15 amino acids. CDR3 DNA sequence: TGTGCCAGCAGCCTCAGGACTAGCGGGTCAGATACGCAGTATTTT. This translates into CASSLRTSGSDTQYF.

This clonotype appeared many times. The gene calls are TRBV20-1 and TRBJ2-3; 9 nucleotides line up with TRBD2. This CDR3 spans 14 amino acids. The J segment lost 5 bases and the V segment lost 1 base, leaving 4 bases of the junction unmatched. CDR1 and CDR2 from the germline V gene are DFQATT and SNEGSKA (reference sequence). CDR3: CSARVAGDLDTQYF. CDR3 DNA sequence: TGCAGTGCTAGAGTAGCGGGAGACTTAGATACGCAGTATTTT.

This clonotype appeared many times. The rearrangement links TRBV12-3 or TRBV12-4 to TRBJ2-7; TRBD1 or TRBD2 may be the D gene (5 bases each). The CDR3 has 14 residues. Trimming took 1 base from V and 7 from J, leaving 14 bases between them. The CDR3 loop reads CASSLVGGSSEQYF. For the CDR3, the DNA is TGTGCCAGCAGTTTAGTTGGGGGTTCGAGTGAGCAGTACTTC.

This clonotype was picked up many times. The CDR3 region is CASSAGTFQETQYF. DNA of the CDR3: TGCGCCAGCAGCGCTGGGACGTTCCAAGAGACCCAGTACTTC. V usage is TRBV4-1 and J usage is TRBJ2-5, with D possibly being TRBD1 or TRBD2 (5 bases each). The CDR3 extends over 14 amino acids. CDR1 is MGHRA, CDR2 YSYEKL, per germline. The V end lost 5 bases, the J end lost 1 base, and 11 bases lay between the germline ends.

This clonotype was picked up many times. In nucleotides, the CDR3 is TGCGCCAGCAGCTTGGACAGCCCCAATCAGCCCCAGCATTTT. This codes for CASSLDSPNQPQHF. The chain employs TRBV5-1 and TRBJ1-5, with unresolved D. Trimming shortened V by 0 bases and J by 3 bases, and 7 bases separated the two germline ends. The CDR3 contains 14 residues. Germline CDR1 is SGHRS and CDR2 is YFSETQ.

The table lists this clonotype with a few counts. The chain uses TRBV5-1 and TRBJ2-6, with D maybe TRBD1 (5 bases). The CDR3 runs 18 residues. With 0 bases removed from V and 0 bases from J, the gap between germline ends came to 13 bases. Germline assignment: CDR1 SGHRS and CDR2 YFSETQ. The CDR3 is CASSLVTGASSGANVLTF. For the CDR3, the DNA is TGCGCCAGCAGCTTGGTAACAGGTGCGAGCTCTGGGGCCAACGTCCTGACTTTC.